This T cell receptor (beta chain) was found in a study of T-cell memory formation after mild COVID-19. General observations from the study: Researchers found some responding clones in pre-infection memory, a sign that cross-reactive memory joined.

MiXCR was run by TCRdb on the 5' RACE reads, yielding one entry per CDR3 protein. The data contain over 400,000 distinct CDR3 sequences, 20% to 30% of them singletons. CDR1 and CDR2 from the germline V gene are DFQATT and SNEGSKA (reference sequence). The CDR3 has 13 residues. Trimming took off 6 bases at V and 5 bases at J, with 16 bases between the two ends. For this clonotype: The antigen remains unidentified.

The origin of this receptor is an adult woman who had mild COVID-19 (a few samples of this study predate the infection). Cell type and time point are not known. J is TRBJ2-5 and V is TRBV20-1; D is unresolved. Sequencing was performed on PBMCs or a T cell subset sorted from them (not recorded which). The CDR3 loop is CSAALPLRETQYF. As DNA, the CDR3 is TGCAGTGCCGCCCTCCCTCTCAGGGAGACCCAGTACTTC.